These 28 T cell receptor beta chains share one sample of origin, sequenced in a study of PD-1 blockade in classical Hodgkin lymphoma. This table comes from immunoSEQ multiplex PCR, and its TCRdb copy is limited to in-frame clones, with some not included. The table lists fewer than 90,000 clones, under 90% of them singletons. Every patient was affected by relapse after autologous stem cell transplantation, while exposure to brentuximab vedotin was not uniform. Material: peripheral blood mononuclear cells (PBMCs), obtained at baseline. These receptors came from a human donor with classical Hodgkin lymphoma.

V and J are TRBV29-1 and TRBJ2-3, with D unclear. The CDR3 is 14 amino acids. V shed 4 bases and J shed 2 bases, with 13 bases lying between them. From germline, CDR1 is SQVTM and CDR2 ANQGSEA. The chain's CDR3 is CSVGIVRSTDTQYF. The CDR3 DNA sequence: TGCAGCGTTGGAATAGTTCGATCCACAGATACGCAGTATTTT.

The chain has TRBV11-3 and TRBJ2-1; 12 nucleotides match TRBD2. The germline CDR1 and CDR2 sequences are SGHNT and YENEEA. The J segment lost 8 bases and the V segment lost 4 bases, leaving 9 bases of the junction unmatched. The CDR3 has 16 amino acids. The CDR3 sequence is CASSSWTSGKQDEQFF. The CDR3 DNA is TGTGCCAGCAGCTCTTGGACTAGCGGGAAGCAAGATGAGCAGTTCTTC.

The rearrangement links TRBV5-1 to TRBJ2-5; D might be TRBD2 (6 bases). TRBJ2-7 explains the end of the DNA better; the J call may be wrong. Germline lookup yields CDR1 SGHRS and CDR2 YFSETQ. The CDR3 extends over 14 amino acids. CDR3 protein: CASSLVGGGYEQYF. CDR3 coding DNA: TGCGCCAGCAGCTTGGTGGGAGGAGGCTACGAGCAGTACTTC.

V gene TRBV5-1 combines with J gene TRBJ2-6; maybe TRBD2 (6 bases). CDR3 length: 16 amino acids. V was cut by 5 bases and J by 2 bases, with 14 bases left in between. Germline V gives CDR1 SGHRS, CDR2 YFSETQ. The CDR3 nucleotides are TGCGCCAGCAGAACGGTCGGAGGGGCTGGGGCCAACGTCCTGACTTTC. Encoded protein: CASRTVGGAGANVLTF.

V gene TRBV28 combines with J gene TRBJ2-3, with a possible D match to TRBD1 (5 bases). The germline CDR1 and CDR2 sequences are MDHEN and SYDVKM. There are 15 residues in the CDR3. V lost 6 bases, J lost 2 bases, and 15 bases lay in between. For the CDR3, the DNA is TGTGCCAGCAGCTACGACAGTGTGGCCACAGATACGCAGTATTTT. Translating gives CASSYDSVATDTQYF. Filled out from reference TRBV28 and TRBJ2-3, the complete variable domain reads DVKVTQSSRYLVKRTGEKVFLECVQDMDHENMFWYRQDPGLGLRLIYFSYDVKMKEKGDIPEGYSVSREKKERFSLILESASTNQTSMYLCASSYDSVATDTQYFGPGTRLTVL.

The chain has TRBV9 and TRBJ2-3; D remains ambiguous. There are 15 residues in the CDR3. V lost 3 bases to trimming and J lost 4 bases, with 15 bases between them. Germline-derived CDR1 and CDR2 are SGDLS and YYNGEE. CDR3 in amino acids: CASSDSPGPPDTQYF. In nucleotides, the CDR3 is TGTGCCAGCAGCGACTCCCCCGGACCACCAGATACGCAGTATTTT. The variable domain in full, with the rest retrieved from reference TRBV9 and TRBJ2-3, is DSGVTQTPKHLITATGQRVTLRCSPRSGDLSVYWYQQSLDQGLQFLIQYYNGEERAKGNILERFSAQQFPDLHSELNLSSLELGDSALYFCASSDSPGPPDTQYFGPGTRLTVL.

The CDR3 reads CASAGPESTDTQYF. CDR3 DNA: TGCGCCAGCGCCGGCCCGGAGAGCACAGATACGCAGTATTTT. V usage is TRBV5-1 and J usage is TRBJ2-3; D remains ambiguous. Looked up from germline, CDR1 is SGHRS and CDR2 is YFSETQ. The length of the CDR3 is 14 residues. V was cut by 7 bases and J by 0 bases, with 12 bases left in between.

This chain links TRBV5-1 with TRBJ2-2; TRBD2 might be the D (5 bases). V shed 3 bases and J shed 4 bases, with 13 bases lying between them. From germline, CDR1 is SGHRS and CDR2 YFSETQ. The CDR3 spans 15 residues. CDR3 nucleotides: TGCGCCAGCAGCTCCGACTCCGGGGTCACCGGGGAGCTGTTTTTT. It yields the protein CASSSDSGVTGELFF.

The chain has TRBV9 and TRBJ1-5; a weak D match, TRBD1 (5 bases). V lost 3 bases, J lost 1 base, and 8 bases lay in between. The V gene's germline CDR1 is SGDLS and CDR2 YYNGEE. The CDR3 covers 14 residues. The CDR3 DNA is TGTGCCAGCAGCGGTGGGGGGAGCAATCAGCCCCAGCATTTT. Translated, it gives CASSGGGSNQPQHF.

The rearrangement joins TRBV5-1 to TRBJ2-7; 7 bases are a match to TRBD1. V trimming: 7 bases; J trimming: 6 bases; junction bases outside the gene matches: 10. The CDR3 has 13 amino acids. The germline gives CDR1 SGHRS, CDR2 YFSETQ. CDR3 sequence (DNA): TGCGCCAGCGGACCGGACAGGACGGGCGAGCAGTACTTC. This codes for CASGPDRTGEQYF.

The gene calls are TRBV2 and TRBJ1-1; D possibly corresponds to TRBD1 (5 bases). Germline values: CDR1 SNHLY, CDR2 FYNNEI. The length of the CDR3 is 14 residues. The germline V and J ends were trimmed by 6 bases and 7 bases, with 18 bases remaining between them. Written as DNA, the CDR3 is TGTGCCAGCAGGGATAGACAGCCGGCTCATGAAGCTTTCTTT. This codes for CASRDRQPAHEAFF.

This chain joins TRBV5-1 and TRBJ2-7; 9 bases are a match to TRBD2. CDR1 and CDR2 (germline): SGHRS, YFSETQ. J was trimmed by 4 bases and V by 5 bases; bases with no gene match: 16. This CDR3 has 17 amino acids. CDR3 amino acids: CASSPKGGSGSKYEQYF. The CDR3 bases are TGCGCCAGCAGTCCTAAGGGCGGTAGCGGGAGTAAATACGAGCAGTACTTC.

J is TRBJ2-7 and V is TRBV7-8; 7 bases match TRBD2. The CDR3 runs 13 residues. Germline V gene sequence: CDR1 SGHVS, CDR2 FQNEAQ. With 8 bases clipped from V and 5 bases from J, the junction kept 9 bases outside the gene matches. The CDR3 here is CASRGGSNNEQYF. CDR3 bases: TGTGCCAGCCGGGGCGGGAGTAACAACGAGCAGTACTTC. The full variable domain, in which reference TRBV7-8 and TRBJ2-7 provide the parts outside the CDR3, is GAGVSQSPRYKVAKRGQDVALRCDPISGHVSLFWYQQALGQGPEFLTYFQNEAQLDKSGLPSDRFFAERPEGSVSTLKIQRTQQEDSAVYLCASRGGSNNEQYFGPGTRLTVT.

V usage is TRBV10-1 and J usage is TRBJ1-1; the D is unclear. Between the trimmed V and J ends, which lost 4 bases and 0 bases, there was a span of 3 bases. The CDR3 loop spans 12 amino acids. Germline V gene lookup returns CDR1 WNHNN and CDR2 SYGVQD (reference sequence). The CDR3 DNA sequence: TGCGCCAGCAGTGGTATGAACACTGAAGCTTTCTTT. Translation gives CASSGMNTEAFF.

CDR3 amino acids: CASSLEGRGELFF. For the CDR3, the DNA is TGTGCCAGCAGTTTAGAAGGGCGAGGGGAGCTGTTTTTT. V is TRBV27 and J is TRBJ2-2; no definite D call. With 2 bases removed from V and 8 bases from J, the gap between germline ends came to 9 bases. CDR3 length: 13 amino acids. The germline V gene encodes CDR1 MNHEY and CDR2 SMNVEV (reference sequence).

The chain's CDR3 is CASSLHQGAGNTIYF. CDR3 in DNA: TGTGCCAGCAGCTTACATCAGGGGGCGGGAAACACCATATATTTT. The V call is TRBV7-9, the J call TRBJ1-3; 8 nucleotides agree with TRBD1. The CDR3 has 15 amino acids. Germline loops: CDR1 SEHNR, CDR2 FQNEAQ (reference sequence). Trimming removed 2 bases from V and 4 bases from J; junction bases left unmatched: 4.

The chain carries TRBV5-8 and TRBJ1-1; 10 nucleotides match TRBD1. Trimming removed 4 bases from V and 4 bases from J; junction bases left unmatched: 4. In germline, CDR1 is SGHTS, CDR2 YDEGEE. This CDR3 region has 14 residues. The CDR3 is CASSLDRGLTEAFF. Written as DNA, the CDR3 is TGTGCCAGCAGCCTCGACAGGGGGCTCACTGAAGCTTTCTTT.

The rearrangement links TRBV27 to TRBJ2-2, with TRBD2 matching over 11 bases. CDR3 length: 17 residues. With 4 bases clipped from V and 4 bases from J, the junction kept 8 bases outside the gene matches. The germline V gene encodes CDR1 MNHEY and CDR2 SMNVEV (reference sequence). The CDR3 spells CASSSPTSGSRTGELFF. CDR3 nucleotides: TGTGCCAGCAGTTCCCCAACTAGCGGGAGCCGCACCGGGGAGCTGTTTTTT.

This chain connects TRBV5-1 to TRBJ2-3, with 7 bases aligning to TRBD1. The V gene end was trimmed by 6 bases and the J gene end by 3 bases; junction bases not matched to a gene: 7. CDR1 is SGHRS, CDR2 YFSETQ, per germline. CDR3 length equals 14 residues. The CDR3 sequence: CASNTGERTDTQYF. Written as DNA, the CDR3 is TGCGCCAGCAATACAGGGGAGAGGACAGATACGCAGTATTTT.

The chain recombines TRBV27 with TRBJ1-6; the match to TRBD1 covers 7 bases. Looked up from germline, CDR1 is MNHEY and CDR2 is SMNVEV (reference sequence). The CDR3 extends over 15 amino acids. Trimming took 0 bases from V and 5 from J; bases not matched to a gene: 1. The chain's CDR3 is CASSLSGGHNSPLHF. In DNA form, the CDR3 reads TGTGCCAGCAGTTTATCAGGGGGCCATAATTCACCCCTCCACTTT.

The rearrangement links TRBV21-1 to TRBJ2-6; the table's TRBD2 call for D was not verified on the DNA. TRBV21-1 counts as a pseudogene. This CDR3 has 19 amino acids. CDR3 region: CASSKGRLTRGAGANVLTF. Here the CDR3 DNA reads TGTGCCAGCAGCAAAGGTAGGCTTACCCGAGGAGCTGGGGCCAACGTCCTGACTTTC.

The J gene is TRBJ2-7, the V gene TRBV27, with D perhaps TRBD2 (5 bases). Germline CDR1 MNHEY, CDR2 SMNVEV (reference sequence). This CDR3 spans 14 amino acids. With 3 bases removed from V and 0 bases from J, the gap between germline ends came to 9 bases. CDR3 sequence (DNA): TGTGCCAGCAGTTTCCACGGGGACTCCTACGAGCAGTACTTC. It is translated as CASSFHGDSYEQYF.

The chain couples TRBV28 to TRBJ1-2, with a possible D match to TRBD1 (5 bases). Germline CDR1 MDHEN, CDR2 SYDVKM. V was trimmed by 2 bases and J by 3 bases, leaving 13 bases between them. The CDR3 loop spans 15 amino acids. The DNA for the CDR3 is TGTGCCAGCAGTTTAGGGACGGCTGGCCACTATGGCTACACCTTC. This encodes CASSLGTAGHYGYTF.

The chain recombines TRBV27 with TRBJ2-3; TRBD2 matches 10 bases. V was pared by 0 bases and J by 4 bases, with 1 base of the junction left unmatched. The CDR3 consists of 15 residues. Germline CDR1 is MNHEY and CDR2 is SMNVEV (reference sequence). CDR3 in amino acids: CASSLSSGRADTQYF. In DNA, the CDR3 is TGTGCCAGCAGTTTATCGAGCGGGAGGGCAGATACGCAGTATTTT.

This chain connects TRBV25-1 to TRBJ1-1; no reliable D call. Deletions cut 4 bases from V and 6 bases from J, with 15 bases between. The CDR3 loop spans 14 amino acids. The V gene's germline CDR1 is MGHDK and CDR2 SYGVNS. The chain's CDR3 is CASSGTDRLPEAFF. In nucleotides, the CDR3 is TGTGCCAGCAGTGGAACCGACCGCCTCCCTGAAGCTTTCTTT.

V and J are TRBV5-4 and TRBJ1-1, with 11 bases matching TRBD1. The germline gives CDR1 SGHNT, CDR2 YYREEE (reference sequence). With V trimmed by 6 bases and J by 1 base, 5 bases remained unmatched. The CDR3 is 15 amino acids. CDR3 region: CASITGQGANTEAFF. CDR3 sequence (DNA): TGTGCCAGCATCACCGGACAGGGGGCGAACACTGAAGCTTTCTTT.

The rearrangement joins TRBV5-1 to TRBJ2-7; tentative D call: TRBD2 (6 bases). V was cut by 2 bases and J by 3 bases, with 15 bases left in between. This CDR3 region has 15 residues. The germline CDR1 and CDR2 sequences are SGHRS and YFSETQ. CDR3 residues: CASSFIGGGGYEQYF. CDR3 sequence (DNA): TGCGCCAGCAGCTTTATCGGGGGAGGTGGCTACGAGCAGTACTTC.

The V call is TRBV18, the J call TRBJ1-3; D call uncertain. Germline loops: CDR1 KGHSH, CDR2 LQKENI. Trimming stripped 5 bases from V and 7 bases from J, with 15 bases between. The length of the CDR3 is 14 residues. CDR3 loop: CASSSTTAKNTIYF. CDR3 sequence (DNA): TGTGCCAGCTCATCAACGACGGCCAAGAACACCATATATTTT.